This T cell receptor beta chain was recorded in a study of a mutant IDH1 vaccine in newly diagnosed glioma. About the research overall: Once 4-6 weeks had passed after radiotherapy alone, vaccination started, or it started with temozolomide cycles. Radiotherapy, temozolomide, or both had been given previously, and both were given to most.

The CDR3 spans 15 residues. V lost 3 bases and J lost 0, with 12 bases in between. The germline V gene encodes CDR1 SQVTM and CDR2 ANQGSEA. Time point meaning: week 11, during vaccination. Vaccination used 300 ug of mutant IDH1 20-mer peptide per dose, with topical imiquimod. Donors' newly diagnosed IDH1-mutant WHO grade 3 or 4 astrocytomas lacked nuclear ATRX. Method: immunoSEQ multiplex PCR; TCRdb's copy keeps in-frame clones and lacks some. Of about 40,000 clones in the sample, under 90% were seen once. As regards this clone: Its antigen remains unidentified.

This TCR derives from a woman aged 25 to 39 with glioma. Some clones in this sample may be carry-over from other donors' samples. The rearrangement uses TRBV29-1 and TRBJ1-3; no reliable D call. Sequenced material: peripheral blood mononuclear cells (PBMCs), taken from a glioma patient whose treatment included an IDH1 peptide vaccine. In nucleotides, the CDR3 is TGCAGCGTTGACGTATGGGAGGACTCTGGAAACACCATATATTTT. Translation: CSVDVWEDSGNTIYF.